The rows below give T cell receptor beta chains drawn from one sample of a study of siplizumab effects on memory and regulatory T cells. Clones were read by immunoSEQ multiplex PCR, and TCRdb kept only the in-frame ones, dropping some. The profile shows around 100,000 clones, about 95% of them singletons. Sequences were obtained from non-Treg CD4+ T cells sorted from blood. Source of these receptors: a human donor in good health. The CDR3 runs from the conserved cysteine through the conserved F or W. The order of the fields is J gene, V gene, clone size, D gene, CDR3 protein, CDR3 DNA. A D gene is named only where the DNA matches it firmly. Clone size is not always given. Where it is, it says once, few, many or a class for expanded clones.

J: TRBJ2-1; V: TRBV28; size: .; D: .; CDR3: CASSQPGTSSYNEQFF; DNA: TGTGCCAGCAGCCAACCCGGGACATCGTCCTACAATGAGCAGTTCTTC
J: TRBJ2-1; V: TRBV6-4; size: .; D: TRBD2; CDR3: CASSDSKGAGVSYNEQFF; DNA: TGTGCCAGCAGTGACTCGAAAGGAGCGGGAGTGTCCTACAATGAGCAGTTCTTC
J: TRBJ2-2; V: TRBV7-9; size: .; D: .; CDR3: CASRFIIGGRTGELFF; DNA: TGTGCCAGCAGATTTATAATAGGCGGTCGGACCGGGGAGCTGTTTTTT
J: TRBJ2-5; V: TRBV18; size: .; D: TRBD1; CDR3: CASSPGTGQQETQYF; DNA: TGTGCCAGCTCACCGGGGACAGGGCAACAAGAGACCCAGTACTTC
J: TRBJ2-5; V: TRBV2; size: .; D: TRBD1; CDR3: CARRQGGETQYF; DNA: TGTGCCAGAAGACAGGGCGGAGAGACCCAGTACTTC
J: TRBJ2-1; V: TRBV4-1; size: once; D: TRBD2; CDR3: CASSQARREGLSSYNEQFF; DNA: TGCGCCAGCAGCCAGGCGAGGCGGGAGGGCCTAAGCTCCTACAATGAGCAGTTCTTC
J: TRBJ2-3; V: TRBV15; size: once; D: TRBD2; CDR3: CATSRGGAGGSDTQYF; DNA: TGTGCCACCAGCAGAGGGGGGGCGGGAGGGTCAGATACGCAGTATTTT
J: TRBJ1-3; V: TRBV25-1; size: .; D: .; CDR3: CASSDYAGSGGNTIYF; DNA: TGTGCCAGCAGTGACTACGCAGGGTCTGGTGGAAACACCATATATTTT
J: TRBJ2-7; V: TRBV6-1; size: .; D: TRBD2; CDR3: CATRTSGTYEQYF; DNA: TGTGCCACCCGGACTAGCGGGACCTACGAGCAGTACTTC
J: TRBJ2-3; V: TRBV6-1; size: .; D: .; CDR3: CASLRRGTDTQYF; DNA: TGTGCCAGCCTCCGGCGTGGGACAGATACGCAGTATTTT
J: TRBJ1-1; V: TRBV27; size: .; D: TRBD1; CDR3: CASSLTGRNTEAFF; DNA: TGTGCCAGCAGTTTGACAGGGAGGAACACTGAAGCTTTCTTT
J: TRBJ2-3; V: TRBV5-1; size: .; D: .; CDR3: CASSKGAGRTDTQYF; DNA: TGCGCCAGCAGCAAGGGAGCGGGCCGCACAGATACGCAGTATTTT
J: TRBJ1-3; V: TRBV7-2; size: once; D: .; CDR3: CASSRDSGGWRNTIYF; DNA: TGTGCCAGCAGCCGTGATTCGGGGGGATGGCGTAACACCATATATTTT
J: TRBJ2-2; V: TRBV5-1; size: .; D: TRBD2; CDR3: CASSAKTSATGELFF; DNA: TGCGCCAGCAGCGCCAAGACTAGCGCCACCGGGGAGCTGTTTTTT
J: TRBJ2-3; V: TRBV5-4; size: .; D: .; CDR3: CASSRVGAVAGTDTQYF; DNA: TGTGCCAGCAGCCGTGTCGGGGCCGTGGCCGGAACAGATACGCAGTATTTT
J: TRBJ1-2; V: TRBV28; size: .; D: .; CDR3: CASSPPPAGNYGYTF; DNA: TGTGCCAGCAGTCCTCCCCCGGCAGGGAACTATGGCTACACCTTC
J: TRBJ1-2; V: TRBV18; size: .; D: .; CDR3: CASSPAGNYGYTF; DNA: TGTGCCAGCTCACCAGCGGGGAACTATGGCTACACCTTC
J: TRBJ1-6; V: TRBV6-5; size: .; D: .; CDR3: CASSLQTGYNSPLHF; DNA: TGTGCCAGCAGTCTTCAAACTGGGTATAATTCACCCCTCCACTTT
J: TRBJ2-5; V: TRBV5-1; size: .; D: .; CDR3: CASSYGQGRETQYF; DNA: TGCGCCAGCAGCTACGGACAAGGGAGAGAGACCCAGTACTTC
J: TRBJ2-7; V: TRBV11-3; size: .; D: .; CDR3: CASSLGLDREQYF; DNA: TGTGCCAGCAGCTTAGGGCTCGACCGGGAGCAGTACTTC
J: TRBJ2-1; V: TRBV11-3; size: .; D: .; CDR3: CASSRISRGEQFF; DNA: TGTGCCAGCAGCCGCATTAGCAGGGGTGAGCAGTTCTTC
J: TRBJ2-7; V: TRBV6-6; size: .; D: .; CDR3: CASSYSGGHESYEQYF; DNA: TGTGCCAGCAGTTACTCAGGCGGACACGAATCCTACGAGCAGTACTTC
J: TRBJ2-3; V: TRBV5-1; size: .; D: .; CDR3: CASSLRRTFQVADTQYF; DNA: TGCGCCAGCAGCTTAAGACGTACATTCCAGGTCGCAGATACGCAGTATTTT
J: TRBJ2-1; V: TRBV19; size: .; D: TRBD2; CDR3: CASSTGTTYEQFF; DNA: TGTGCCAGTAGTACCGGGACTACGTATGAGCAGTTCTTC
J: TRBJ2-2; V: TRBV18; size: once; D: TRBD1; CDR3: CASSPTGGDTGELFF; DNA: TGTGCCAGCTCCCCGACAGGGGGCGACACCGGGGAGCTGTTTTTT
J: TRBJ2-5; V: TRBV14; size: .; D: .; CDR3: CASSQGGGETQYF; DNA: TGTGCCAGCAGCCAAGGAGGAGGGGAGACCCAGTACTTC
J: TRBJ2-5; V: TRBV30; size: .; D: .; CDR3: CAWSRRRGETQYF; DNA: TGTGCCTGGAGTAGACGGCGTGGGGAGACCCAGTACTTC
J: TRBJ1-5; V: TRBV4-2; size: .; D: .; CDR3: CASSYLGEGNQPQHF; DNA: TGTGCCAGCAGCTACTTAGGGGAGGGCAATCAGCCCCAGCATTTT
J: TRBJ2-5; V: TRBV10-3; size: once; D: .; CDR3: CAIRRDTNQETQYF; DNA: TGTGCCATCAGGCGGGACACAAATCAAGAGACCCAGTACTTC
J: TRBJ1-5; V: TRBV2; size: .; D: .; CDR3: CASTRSTGLNQPQHF; DNA: TGTGCCAGCACCAGATCAACAGGGCTCAATCAGCCCCAGCATTTT
J: TRBJ1-1; V: TRBV19; size: .; D: .; CDR3: CASSPSQGIVTEAFF; DNA: TGTGCCAGTAGTCCTTCCCAGGGTATTGTCACTGAAGCTTTCTTT
J: TRBJ1-6; V: TRBV2; size: .; D: .; CDR3: CASSEARTDNSPLHF; DNA: TGTGCCAGCAGTGAAGCGCGGACAGATAATTCACCCCTCCACTTT
J: TRBJ2-2; V: TRBV18; size: .; D: .; CDR3: CASSPQTGELFF; DNA: TGTGCCAGCTCACCACAAACCGGGGAGCTGTTTTTT
J: TRBJ1-1; V: TRBV5-6; size: .; D: .; CDR3: CASSRYGGWDTEAFF; DNA: TGTGCCAGCAGCCGCTACGGGGGGTGGGACACTGAAGCTTTCTTT
J: TRBJ1-1; V: TRBV9; size: once; D: .; CDR3: CASSVAGGPTETEAFF; DNA: TGTGCCAGCAGCGTCGCGGGGGGGCCTACAGAAACTGAAGCTTTCTTT
J: TRBJ2-7; V: TRBV6-5; size: .; D: TRBD1; CDR3: CASSSGTGGGYEQYF; DNA: TGTGCCAGCAGTTCCGGGACAGGGGGAGGCTACGAGCAGTACTTC
J: TRBJ1-1; V: TRBV18; size: .; D: .; CDR3: CASSPTSGSVNTEAFF; DNA: TGTGCCAGCTCACCCACAAGTGGCAGCGTGAACACTGAAGCTTTCTTT
J: TRBJ2-5; V: TRBV4-1; size: .; D: TRBD2; CDR3: CASRSYSGREKETQYF; DNA: TGCGCCAGCAGGTCCTATAGCGGGAGGGAGAAAGAGACCCAGTACTTC
J: TRBJ2-3; V: TRBV14; size: once; D: .; CDR3: CASTRDLWDTQYF; DNA: TGTGCCAGCACCCGGGACTTGTGGGATACGCAGTATTTT
J: TRBJ2-7; V: TRBV4-2; size: .; D: .; CDR3: CASRKTDSYEQYF; DNA: TGTGCCAGCAGAAAGACGGACTCCTACGAGCAGTACTTC
J: TRBJ2-5; V: TRBV11-3; size: once; D: TRBD2; CDR3: CASSLNSGSWETQYF; DNA: TGTGCCAGCAGCTTAAATAGCGGGAGTTGGGAGACCCAGTACTTC
J: TRBJ2-1; V: TRBV7-2; size: .; D: TRBD2; CDR3: CASSLSGRALGEQFF; DNA: TGTGCCAGCAGCCTTAGCGGGAGGGCCTTAGGTGAGCAGTTCTTC
J: TRBJ1-4; V: TRBV6-5; size: .; D: .; CDR3: CASSRKGFNEKLFF; DNA: TGTGCCAGCAGCCGGAAGGGATTTAATGAAAAACTGTTTTTT
J: TRBJ2-7; V: TRBV21-1; size: .; D: .; CDR3: CASSKAGVPYEQYF; DNA: TGTGCCAGCAGCAAAGCGGGGGTCCCCTACGAGCAGTACTTC
J: TRBJ2-1; V: TRBV7-9; size: .; D: TRBD2; CDR3: CASSSRTSGGHGSEQFF; DNA: TGTGCCAGCAGCTCACGGACTAGCGGGGGTCACGGGAGTGAGCAGTTCTTC
J: TRBJ2-5; V: TRBV30; size: .; D: .; CDR3: CAWRAGQQETQYF; DNA: TGTGCCTGGAGAGCGGGACAGCAAGAGACCCAGTACTTC
J: TRBJ2-7; V: TRBV25-1; size: .; D: .; CDR3: CASSAPGVEPYPYEQYF; DNA: TGTGCCAGCAGTGCCCCCGGGGTGGAACCATACCCCTACGAGCAGTACTTC
J: TRBJ1-2; V: TRBV28; size: .; D: TRBD1; CDR3: CASSLTGALSYGYTF; DNA: TGTGCCAGCAGTTTGACAGGGGCGCTCTCCTATGGCTACACCTTC
J: TRBJ2-7; V: TRBV15; size: .; D: TRBD2; CDR3: CATRAGGGPYEQYF; DNA: TGTGCCACCAGAGCGGGAGGTGGACCCTACGAGCAGTACTTC
J: TRBJ1-1; V: TRBV7-9; size: .; D: .; CDR3: CASNRVAGGRGNTEAFF; DNA: TGTGCCAGCAACCGCGTGGCGGGGGGAAGGGGAAACACTGAAGCTTTCTTT
J: TRBJ2-1; V: TRBV14; size: .; D: TRBD2; CDR3: CASSQRTSGRYNEQFF; DNA: TGTGCCAGCAGCCAAAGGACTAGCGGGAGGTACAATGAGCAGTTCTTC
J: TRBJ2-5; V: TRBV29-1; size: .; D: .; CDR3: CSVPRGGLETQYF; DNA: TGCAGCGTTCCGCGCGGTGGGTTAGAGACCCAGTACTTC
J: TRBJ1-5; V: TRBV19; size: .; D: .; CDR3: CASREGGSNQPQHF; DNA: TGTGCCAGTAGAGAGGGGGGTAGCAATCAGCCCCAGCATTTT
J: TRBJ1-3; V: TRBV27; size: .; D: .; CDR3: CASSLKGSGNTIYF; DNA: TGTGCCAGCAGTTTAAAAGGGTCCGGAAACACCATATATTTT
J: TRBJ2-7; V: TRBV27; size: .; D: TRBD2; CDR3: CASSFFWFAGTSGNEQYF; DNA: TGTGCCAGCAGTTTTTTTTGGTTCGCCGGGACTAGCGGGAACGAGCAGTACTTC